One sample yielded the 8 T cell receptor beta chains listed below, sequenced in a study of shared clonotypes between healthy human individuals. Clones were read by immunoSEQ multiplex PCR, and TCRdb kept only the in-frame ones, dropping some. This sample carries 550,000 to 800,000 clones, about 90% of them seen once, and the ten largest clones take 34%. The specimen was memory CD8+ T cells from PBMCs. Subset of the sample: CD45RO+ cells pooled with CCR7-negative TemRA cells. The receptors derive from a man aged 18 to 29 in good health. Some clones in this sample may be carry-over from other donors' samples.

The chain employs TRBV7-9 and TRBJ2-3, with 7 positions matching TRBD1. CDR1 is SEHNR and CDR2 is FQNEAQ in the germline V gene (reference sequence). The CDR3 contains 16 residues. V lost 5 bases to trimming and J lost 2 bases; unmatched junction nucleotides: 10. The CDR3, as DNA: TGTGCCAGCAGCGCCGCCGCCGGGACAGACACAGATACGCAGTATTTT. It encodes CASSAAAGTDTDTQYF. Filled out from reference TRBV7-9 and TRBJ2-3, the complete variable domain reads DTGVSQNPRHKITKRGQNVTFRCDPISEHNRLYWYRQTLGQGPEFLTYFQNEAQLEKSRLLSDRFSAERPKGSFSTLEIQRTEQGDSAMYLCASSAAAGTDTDTQYFGPGTRLTVL.

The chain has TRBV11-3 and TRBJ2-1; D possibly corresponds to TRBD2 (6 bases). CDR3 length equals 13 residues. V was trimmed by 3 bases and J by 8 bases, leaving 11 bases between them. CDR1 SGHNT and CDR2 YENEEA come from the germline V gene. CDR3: CASSLGGGYEQFF. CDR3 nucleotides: TGTGCCAGCAGCTTGGGGGGAGGCTATGAGCAGTTCTTC.

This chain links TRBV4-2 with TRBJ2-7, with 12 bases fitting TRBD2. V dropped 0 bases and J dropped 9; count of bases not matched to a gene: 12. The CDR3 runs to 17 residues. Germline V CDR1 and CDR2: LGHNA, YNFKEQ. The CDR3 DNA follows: TGTGCCAGCAGCCAAGATGAGTGGACTAGCGGGACATCAGGGCAGTACTTC. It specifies CASSQDEWTSGTSGQYF.

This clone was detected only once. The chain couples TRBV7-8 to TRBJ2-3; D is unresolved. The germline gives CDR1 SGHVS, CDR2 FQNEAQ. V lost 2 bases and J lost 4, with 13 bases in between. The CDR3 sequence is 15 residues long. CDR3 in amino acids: CASSLLRVRADTQYF. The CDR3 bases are TGTGCCAGCAGCTTATTACGGGTTCGTGCAGATACGCAGTATTTT.

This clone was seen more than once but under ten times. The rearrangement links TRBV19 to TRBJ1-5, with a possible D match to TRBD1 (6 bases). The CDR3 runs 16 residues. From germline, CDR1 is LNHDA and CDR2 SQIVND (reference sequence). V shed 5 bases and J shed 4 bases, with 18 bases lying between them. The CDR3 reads CASSAHTGMRNQPQHF. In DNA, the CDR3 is TGTGCCAGTAGTGCACATACAGGGATGCGTAATCAGCCCCAGCATTTT.

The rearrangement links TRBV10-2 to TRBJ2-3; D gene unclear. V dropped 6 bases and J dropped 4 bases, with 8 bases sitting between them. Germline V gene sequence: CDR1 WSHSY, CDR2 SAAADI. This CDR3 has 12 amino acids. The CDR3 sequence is CASRTPADTQYF. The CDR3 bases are TGCGCCAGCAGGACACCGGCAGATACGCAGTATTTT.

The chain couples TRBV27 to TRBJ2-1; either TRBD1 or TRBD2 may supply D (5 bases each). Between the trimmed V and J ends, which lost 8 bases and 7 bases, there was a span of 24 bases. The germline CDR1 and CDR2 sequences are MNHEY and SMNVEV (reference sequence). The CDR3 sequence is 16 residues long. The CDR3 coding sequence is TGTGCCAGCCACGGGTTGAGGGGACGAAAAGAGAATGAGCAGTTCTTC. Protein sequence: CASHGLRGRKENEQFF.

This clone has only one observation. This CDR3 reads CASSQATREGVNEQFF. CDR3 bases: TGCGCCAGCAGCCAAGCGACGCGGGAAGGGGTCAATGAGCAGTTCTTC. This chain connects TRBV4-1 to TRBJ2-1, with D perhaps TRBD2 (6 bases). The CDR3 consists of 16 residues. Trimming cost V 1 base and J 6 bases, with 16 bases left between them. CDR1 is MGHRA and CDR2 is YSYEKL in the germline V gene.